Sequencing of this T cell receptor (beta chain) was carried out in a study of OX40 agonist ivuxolimab in advanced cancers. General notes on the study: Ivuxolimab was an agonistic, fully human IgG2 monoclonal antibody directed against OX40 (CD134), a costimulatory receptor. Intravenous ivuxolimab was administered to patients every 2 weeks at six dose levels: 0.01, 0.1, 0.3, 1.5, 3 and 10 mg/kg. Of the roughly 50 dose-escalation patients, hepatocellular carcinoma was present in roughly 19, melanoma in approximately 15, renal cell carcinoma in 9 and head and neck cancer in 9. The dose-escalation cohort was 82.7% male with a mean age of about 54 years, ranging from roughly 23 to 90. Patients were allowed to have had prior anti-PD-1, anti-PD-L1 or anti-CTLA-4 therapy, and less than 45% of the dose-escalation patients had previously received checkpoint inhibitors. Partial responses occurred in three dose-escalation patients, of whom one had hepatocellular carcinoma and two had cutaneous melanoma. Peripheral TCRbeta sequencing was intended to test whether TCR sequence diversity was altered and clonal T-cell expansion was caused by ivuxolimab. The monotherapy dose-escalation portion (N of about 50 patients) of the phase I ivuxolimab trial is reported in the paper. Results and caveats for the whole study, not just this receptor: Low levels of normalized T-cell clonal expansion were also seen in some nonresponding patients. At doses of 0.1 to 3.0 mg/kg, clonal expansion of both CD4+ and CD8+ T cells in blood was seen between baseline and week 6. After ivuxolimab, more expanded clones were found on average in CD8+ T cells than in CD4+ T cells. Which antigens the clonally expanded peripheral T cells were specific for was not determined. In the 0.1-3.0 mg/kg groups, partial responders were among the patients with the lowest normalized peripheral clonal expansion, particularly in CD8+ T cells.

Patients with autoimmune disease history or receiving systemic immunosuppression were excluded from the trial. In every dose cohort, peripheral blood was drawn for TCR sequencing at baseline, cycle 4 day 1, and cycle 7 day 1. The samples were taken from a phase I, first-in-human, multicenter, open-label dose-escalation trial of ivuxolimab. Adults with locally advanced or metastatic melanoma, renal cell, hepatocellular, or head and neck squamous cell carcinoma were enrolled in the trial. CD4+ and CD8+ T cells were sorted separately from peripheral blood before TCR sequencing. Genomic DNA was isolated from the sorted cells so that the TCRbeta CDR3 region could be sequenced. The immunoSEQ Assay was used for sequencing of TCRbeta CDR3 regions. TCRdb provides this immuneACCESS table in a form limited to in-frame rearrangements. Some clones are lacking; in checked studies, under half of them reflect an unresolved V gene, and why the rest are absent is not known. The sample table holds 15,000 to 20,000 clones, of which 87% were seen once. The top ten hold about 25% of the sample.

Taken from cysteine to phenylalanine, the CDR3 has 16 residues. Only the CDR3 part of the read is kept: 48 bases, read in frame from the first base. Reading the germline V gene (reference sequence) gives CDR1 MNHEY and CDR2 SMNVEV. V is pruned by 1 base and J by 3 bases, leaving 2 bases of the junction without a gene match. About this clone: What this receptor recognizes is not known. Base quality data are lacking; no much larger clone is found one base away.

The rearrangement combines TRBV27 with TRBJ2-4, and 11 junctional nucleotides match TRBD1. Sequenced here: CD4+ or CD8+ T cells sorted from blood, sampled in a trial of the OX40 agonist ivuxolimab. This sequence was found in an adult with an advanced solid tumor such as melanoma, head and neck, liver or kidney cancer. The nucleotide sequence is given as TGTGCCAGCAGTTTATGGACAGGGGGCGACAAAAACATTCAGTACTTC. Its protein product is CASSLWTGGDKNIQYF.